This T cell receptor (beta chain) was identified in a study of blood T cell repertoires in COVID-19. This clone was recorded a few times. Assay: immunoSEQ multiplex PCR; the TCRdb copy retains only in-frame clones and omits some. Of about 270,000 clones listed, approximately 89% were seen once; the top ten hold 1.5% to 2%. The sample taken for sequencing was peripheral blood. The clonotype was recovered from an older woman who had recovered from COVID-19.

CDR3 sequence: CASRYGQGGTEAFF. For the CDR3, the DNA is TGCGCCAGCAGGTACGGACAGGGAGGCACTGAAGCTTTCTTT. V and J are TRBV4-1 and TRBJ1-1, with 8 bases lining up with TRBD1. The CDR3 covers 14 residues. Unmatched junction bases numbered 7, after V lost 6 bases and J lost 4 bases. Germline V gene lookup returns CDR1 MGHRA and CDR2 YSYEKL.